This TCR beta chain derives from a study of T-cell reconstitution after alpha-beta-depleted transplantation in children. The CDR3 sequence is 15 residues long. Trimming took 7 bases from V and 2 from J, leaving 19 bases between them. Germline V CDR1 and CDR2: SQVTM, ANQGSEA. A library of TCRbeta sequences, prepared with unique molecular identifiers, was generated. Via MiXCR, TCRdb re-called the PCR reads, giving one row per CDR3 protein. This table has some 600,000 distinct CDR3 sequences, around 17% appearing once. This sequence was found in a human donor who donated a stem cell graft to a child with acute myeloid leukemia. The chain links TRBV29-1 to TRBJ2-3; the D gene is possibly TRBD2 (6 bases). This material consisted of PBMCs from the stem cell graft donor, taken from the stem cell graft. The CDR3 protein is CSGRVRERNTDTQYF. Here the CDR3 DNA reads TGCAGCGGGCGGGTCCGGGAGCGCAACACAGATACGCAGTATTTT.